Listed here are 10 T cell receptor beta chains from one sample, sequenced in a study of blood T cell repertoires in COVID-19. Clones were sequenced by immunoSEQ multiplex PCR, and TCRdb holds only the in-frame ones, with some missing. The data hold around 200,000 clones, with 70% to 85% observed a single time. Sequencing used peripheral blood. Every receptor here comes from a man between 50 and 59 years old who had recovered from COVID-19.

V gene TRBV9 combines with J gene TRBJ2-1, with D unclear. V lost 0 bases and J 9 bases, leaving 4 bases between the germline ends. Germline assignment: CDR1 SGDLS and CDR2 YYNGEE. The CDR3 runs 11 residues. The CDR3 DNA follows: TGTGCCAGCAGCGTAGCCGTTGAGCAGTTCTTC. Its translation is CASSVAVEQFF.

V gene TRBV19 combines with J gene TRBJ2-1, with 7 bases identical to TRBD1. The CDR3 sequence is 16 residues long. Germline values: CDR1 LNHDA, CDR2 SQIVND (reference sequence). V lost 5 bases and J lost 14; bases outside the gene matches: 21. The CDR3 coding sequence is TGTGCCAGTAGTCTCTCCGTTATGACCGGGACAGTTATTAAGTTCTTC. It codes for CASSLSVMTGTVIKFF.

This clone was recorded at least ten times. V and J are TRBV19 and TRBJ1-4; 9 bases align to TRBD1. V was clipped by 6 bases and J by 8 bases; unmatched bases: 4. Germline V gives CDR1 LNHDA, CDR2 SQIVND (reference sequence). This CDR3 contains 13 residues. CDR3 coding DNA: TGTGCCAGTAGCACTGACAGGGGGGAAAAACTGTTTTTT. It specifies CASSTDRGEKLFF.

The CDR3 loop reads CASSPLAATNEKLFF. The CDR3 nucleotides read TGTGCCAGCAGCCCCCTCGCGGCAACTAATGAAAAACTGTTTTTT. The chain joins TRBV7-8 to TRBJ1-4; D ambiguous. CDR1 and CDR2 from the germline V gene are SGHVS and FQNEAQ. CDR3 size: 15 residues. Trimming pared 5 bases from V and 0 bases from J, leaving 10 bases between.

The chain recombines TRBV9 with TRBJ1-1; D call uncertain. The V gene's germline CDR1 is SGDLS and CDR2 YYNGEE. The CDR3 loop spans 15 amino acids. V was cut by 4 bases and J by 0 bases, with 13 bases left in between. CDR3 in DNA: TGTGCCAGCAGCCCCACCATCCTAATGAACACTGAAGCTTTCTTT. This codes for CASSPTILMNTEAFF.

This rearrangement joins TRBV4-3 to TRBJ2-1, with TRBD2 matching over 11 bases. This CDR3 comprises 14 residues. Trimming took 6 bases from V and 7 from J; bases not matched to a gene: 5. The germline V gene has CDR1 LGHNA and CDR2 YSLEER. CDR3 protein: CASSSSGRSNEQFF. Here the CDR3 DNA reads TGCGCCAGCAGTTCTAGCGGGAGGAGTAATGAGCAGTTCTTC.

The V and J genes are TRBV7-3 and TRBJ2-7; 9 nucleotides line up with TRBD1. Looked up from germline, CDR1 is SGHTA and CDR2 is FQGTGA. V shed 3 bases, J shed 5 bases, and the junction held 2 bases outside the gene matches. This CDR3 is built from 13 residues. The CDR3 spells CASSFRQGDEQYF. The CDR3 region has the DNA TGTGCCAGCAGCTTTCGACAGGGGGACGAGCAGTACTTC.

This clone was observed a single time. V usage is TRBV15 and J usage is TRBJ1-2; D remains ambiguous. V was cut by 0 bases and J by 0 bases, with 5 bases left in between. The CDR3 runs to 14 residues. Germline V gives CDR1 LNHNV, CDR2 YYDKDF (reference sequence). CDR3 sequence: CATSREAANYGYTF. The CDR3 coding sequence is TGTGCCACCAGCAGAGAGGCAGCTAACTATGGCTACACCTTC.

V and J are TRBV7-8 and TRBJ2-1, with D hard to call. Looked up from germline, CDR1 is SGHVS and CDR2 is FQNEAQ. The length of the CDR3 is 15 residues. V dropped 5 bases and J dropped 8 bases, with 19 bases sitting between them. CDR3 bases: TGTGCCAGCAGCCTCCGGGTCCTGATATACGATGAGCAGTTCTTC. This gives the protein CASSLRVLIYDEQFF.

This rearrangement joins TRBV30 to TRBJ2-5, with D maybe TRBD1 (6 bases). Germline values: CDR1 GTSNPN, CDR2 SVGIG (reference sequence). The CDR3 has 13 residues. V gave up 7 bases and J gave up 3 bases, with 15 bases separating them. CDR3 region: CASRRGSKETQYF. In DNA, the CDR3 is TGTGCCTCTCGCAGGGGATCAAAAGAGACCCAGTACTTC.